This T cell receptor (beta chain) was captured by sequencing in a study of shared clonotypes between healthy human individuals (dated by TCRdb to about 2020). Concerning the study at large: The cohort included three men and two women between 18 and 49 years of age. To estimate repertoire size and how much clonotype sharing occurs between individuals, the study deeply sequenced the blood TCR repertoires of roughly 5 healthy adults. For each donor, CD4 naive and CD4 memory were each run on three plates, CD8 naive on two plates, and CD8 memory on one plate. Different laboratories and diverse techniques were used to prepare libraries and sequence TCR repertoires, to increase sequencing depth and limit assay-specific biases. Per donor, leukapheresis produced somewhere between about 0.94 and 9.5 billion PBMCs. What the work shows at the level of the full study, not this receptor alone: Compared with non-shared clonotypes, the clonotypes found in all four sorted-subset donors had higher generation probabilities. The genetic and exposure-history diversity represented was limited by the small number of donors. When several donors were compared, the shared fraction of clonotypes was roughly 4.8% for naive CD4, about 4% for naive CD8, 2% to 2.5% for memory CD4, and 0.4% for memory CD8. Naive subsets generally had larger estimated clonotype richness than memory subsets. Rarefaction of sorted-subset datasets indicated incomplete sequencing despite the large sequencing depth. Based on pairwise subsampling, the degree of clonotype sharing among donors was expected to be affected by sequencing depth. Sampling was limited to blood, and TCR repertoires in tissue likely differ from TCR repertoires in blood.

TCR CDR3 regions were amplified from genomic DNA by multiplex PCR using the deep immunoSEQ assay. Genomic DNA extracted from each cell subset was distributed evenly over all wells of several immunoSEQ 96-well plates, and each plate served as one replicate. For sorted subsets, around 200 ng genomic DNA, equal to tens of thousands of T cell genomes, was loaded into each replicate PCR. Purified libraries were measured with a Qubit 3.0 fluorometer, size-checked on a Bioanalyzer 2100, and measured again with the KAPA Library Quantification kit. Each immunoSEQ 96-well plate was sequenced on its own single-read 150-cycle Illumina NextSeq 550 flow cell. For the original study's pipeline: Because only junctional sequences without quality scores were contained in the immunoSEQ output, filtering matching that applied to full-length reads could not be performed. Sequences were annotated with PyIR, a Python wrapper for IgBLAST v1.9, using IMGT germline references to assign V/J genes and CDR3. Reads with weak V/J assignments (E-value above 1e-6), missing CDR3, stop codons, out-of-frame junctions, or ambiguous translated residues were removed. V3J clonotypes were defined as sequences sharing an identical inferred V gene, J gene, and CDR3 amino acid sequence. Percentage overlap between repertoires was calculated by dividing the number of shared unique clonotypes by the size of the smaller repertoire. Three approaches were used to assess repertoire richness: RTK rarefaction, the Chao1 estimator, and Recon v2.1 estimates of unobserved clonotypes. For all TCRbeta clonotypes obtained by the gDNA method from four donors, generation probabilities were computed with OLGA. TCRdb provides this immuneACCESS table in a form limited to in-frame rearrangements. Some clones are lacking; in checked studies, under half of them reflect an unresolved V gene, and why the rest are absent is not known. The D gene and trimming were derived from the DNA, and the V and J assignments and clone size from that table. The sample table contains 2 million to 3 million clones; only one count was recorded for roughly 93% of them. Jointly, the top ten make up about 0.38% of the sample.

There are 16 amino acids in the CDR3, from cysteine to phenylalanine inclusive. Only the CDR3 portion is preserved as DNA: 48 bases, with reading frame beginning at the first base. V is cut by 0 bases and J by 8 bases, and the space between the germline ends is 17 bases. For CDR1 and CDR2, the germline V gene lists SGDLS and YYNGEE. Regarding this clone: Its cognate antigen has yet to be identified. No qualities accompany the bases; no much larger clone lies one base away.

The donors were healthy, HIV-negative adults who had no recently reported acute infections or vaccinations. All donors were Caucasian adults living in Nashville, Tennessee, USA. CD4+ T cells were enriched by magnetic negative selection, after which naive cells were positively selected on CD45RA and the negative fraction was taken as the memory subset. After blood collection by leukapheresis, PBMCs were isolated using Ficoll-Histopaque density gradient centrifugation and then cryopreserved in the vapor phase of liquid nitrogen. Analytical flow cytometry was used to check the purity and quantity of every magnetically sorted T cell population. From each sorted fraction, genomic DNA was isolated and quantified by UV absorbance on a Nanodrop 2000c.

This receptor was taken from a man younger than 35 in good health. Some clones in this sample may be carry-over from other donors' samples. The chain employs TRBV9 and TRBJ1-4; the D gene is possibly TRBD1, with 6 bases matching. Sequencing was carried out using naive CD4+ T cells from PBMCs. The sample's cell subset or site label, decoded: CD45RA+ positively selected. CDR3 region: CASSVGVGGGGEKLFF. The nucleotides read TGTGCCAGCAGCGTAGGAGTTGGAGGGGGAGGGGAAAAACTGTTTTTT.